Listed below are T cell receptor beta chains from one sample, sequenced in a study of early T cells in non-severe SARS-CoV-2 infection. TCRdb processed the 5' RACE reads anew with MiXCR; each CDR3 protein has one entry. The data contain 61,000 or so distinct CDR3 sequences, more than 10% of them seen just once; the ten biggest clones take up approximately 1.2%. The source material was whole blood, sampled at baseline. Every receptor here comes from an adult who was a healthcare worker with PCR-confirmed SARS-CoV-2 infection or an uninfected control (not recorded which). The donor label of this sample is uncertain. Each CDR3 is given with its conserved first and last residue. D genes are given only for firm matches. Size is omitted from some rows. Given values are once, few, many or a class for expanded clones.

>13|-|TRBJ2-5|-|TRBV29-1
CSVVSLTAETQYF
TGCAGCGTAGTTTCCCTGACGGCCGAGACCCAGTACTTC
>16|-|TRBJ1-5|-|TRBV19
CASSPTSGVVVQPQHF
TGTGCCAGTAGCCCGACTTCGGGGGTGGTGGTTCAGCCCCAGCATTTT
>13|-|TRBJ2-3|-|TRBV5-1
CASSPWGTDTQYF
TGCGCCAGCAGCCCCTGGGGCACAGATACGCAGTATTTT
>16|few|TRBJ2-1|-|TRBV9
CASSVSGTSSLNEQFF
TGTGCCAGCAGCGTCTCCGGGACTTCCTCCCTCAATGAGCAGTTCTTC
>17|many|TRBJ2-1|-|TRBV6-5
CASSYSKVWATYNEQFF
TGTGCCAGCAGTTACTCGAAGGTATGGGCTACCTACAATGAGCAGTTCTTC
>14|few|TRBJ2-1|-|TRBV10-1
CASSEGGRDGEQFF
TGCGCCAGCAGTGAAGGGGGAAGGGATGGTGAGCAGTTCTTC
>15|-|TRBJ1-1|-|TRBV9
CASSVAPTVNTEAFF
TGTGCCAGCAGCGTAGCTCCGACAGTAAACACTGAAGCTTTCTTT
>12|many|TRBJ2-1|-|TRBV10-2
CASSELWGEQFF
TGCGCCAGCAGTGAGTTGTGGGGTGAGCAGTTCTTC
>14|many|TRBJ2-3|-|TRBV7-3
CASSLAGAKDTQYF
TGTGCCAGCAGCTTGGCCGGGGCGAAAGATACGCAGTATTTT
>15|-|TRBJ1-2|TRBD1|TRBV7-9
CASSKEQGAAFGYTF
TGTGCCAGCAGCAAGGAACAGGGGGCGGCTTTTGGCTACACCTTC
>12|-|TRBJ2-2|TRBD2|TRBV20-1
CSASGGIGELFF
TGCAGTGCTAGCGGGGGGATCGGGGAGCTGTTTTTT
>17|many|TRBJ2-3|-|TRBV5-8
CASSLAKFWGRTDTQYF
TGTGCCAGCAGCTTGGCAAAGTTCTGGGGACGCACAGATACGCAGTATTTT
>16|few|TRBJ2-3|TRBD2|TRBV7-7
CASSLGTSGGTDTQYF
TGTGCCAGCAGCTTAGGGACTAGCGGGGGCACAGATACGCAGTATTTT
>16|-|TRBJ2-2|TRBD1|TRBV9
CASSVPDRANTGELFF
TGTGCCAGCAGCGTACCGGACAGGGCGAACACCGGGGAGCTGTTTTTT
>15|few|TRBJ2-3|-|TRBV7-2
CASSLGGLMTDTQYF
TGTGCCAGCAGCTTAGGGGGTCTGATGACAGATACGCAGTATTTT
>15|-|TRBJ2-3|-|TRBV5-8
CASSWTGVPPDTQYF
TGTGCCAGCAGCTGGACCGGGGTTCCACCAGATACGCAGTATTTT
>13|-|TRBJ1-4|-|TRBV5-1
CASQTQPNEKLFF
TGCGCCAGCCAGACTCAGCCTAATGAAAAACTGTTTTTT
>14|many|TRBJ1-1|-|TRBV3-1
CASSQVRGSTEAFF
TGTGCCAGCAGCCAAGTGAGAGGGAGCACTGAAGCTTTCTTT
>16|-|TRBJ2-3|-|TRBV3-1
CASGLTGGVSADTQYF
TGTGCCAGCGGACTAACAGGGGGGGTAAGCGCAGATACGCAGTATTTT
>13|many|TRBJ1-1|-|TRBV7-9
CASSLRENTEAFF
TGTGCCAGCAGCTTAAGGGAGAACACTGAAGCTTTCTTT
>16|few|TRBJ1-1|TRBD1|TRBV10-3
CAISDGRQGANTEAFF
TGTGCCATCAGTGACGGGCGTCAGGGGGCCAACACTGAAGCTTTCTTT
>14|-|TRBJ2-5|TRBD1|TRBV2
CASSFTGGGETQYF
TGTGCCAGCAGTTTCACAGGGGGCGGAGAGACCCAGTACTTC
>16|-|TRBJ2-1|TRBD1|TRBV20-1
CSAREQRQGNYNEQFF
TGCAGTGCTAGAGAGCAAAGACAGGGGAACTACAATGAGCAGTTCTTC
>15|-|TRBJ2-3|TRBD1|TRBV19
CASSIVDRVADTQYF
TGTGCCAGTAGTATAGTTGACAGGGTCGCAGATACGCAGTATTTT
>17|few|TRBJ2-5|TRBD2|TRBV7-6
CASSRNWAGGLGETQYF
TGTGCCAGCAGCCGCAATTGGGCGGGGGGGCTTGGAGAGACCCAGTACTTC
>17|many|TRBJ1-1|-|TRBV7-8
CASSLNFAGPGSSEAFF
TGTGCCAGCAGCTTAAACTTTGCTGGGCCAGGGTCATCTGAAGCTTTCTTT
>15|few|TRBJ2-1|TRBD1|TRBV12-3/TRBV12-4
CASSWETGSDNEQFF
TGTGCCAGCAGTTGGGAGACAGGGTCGGACAATGAGCAGTTCTTC
>15|few|TRBJ1-5|-|TRBV20-1
CSARPQGNFNQPQHF
TGCAGTGCTAGGCCACAGGGAAACTTCAATCAGCCCCAGCATTTT
>15|large|TRBJ2-5|-|TRBV11-2
CASSLGGGSQETQYF
TGTGCCAGCAGCTTGGGAGGTGGCAGCCAAGAGACCCAGTACTTC
>15|many|TRBJ2-1|TRBD2|TRBV20-1
CSASGVAGAYNEQFF
TGCAGTGCTAGTGGAGTAGCGGGAGCCTACAATGAGCAGTTCTTC
>18|once|TRBJ2-5|-|TRBV27
CASSLVRVSESDQETQYF
TGTGCCAGCAGTTTAGTCAGGGTTAGCGAGTCGGACCAAGAGACCCAGTACTTC
>15|few|TRBJ1-2|-|TRBV5-1
CASSLALGRGDGYTF
TGCGCCAGCAGCTTGGCCCTGGGCAGGGGAGATGGCTACACCTTC
>15|-|TRBJ2-3|TRBD1|TRBV28
CASSIPGQGTDTQYF
TGTGCCAGCAGTATCCCGGGACAGGGCACAGATACGCAGTATTTT
>12|-|TRBJ1-2|-|TRBV3-1
CASSQPRDGYTF
TGTGCCAGCAGCCAACCTAGGGATGGCTACACCTTC
>13|many|TRBJ2-2|-|TRBV30
CAWSEGLVGELFF
TGTGCCTGGAGTGAAGGACTGGTCGGGGAGCTGTTTTTT
>15|-|TRBJ2-2|TRBD1|TRBV29-1
CSVELQGRGTGELFF
TGCAGCGTGGAGTTACAGGGGCGAGGCACCGGGGAGCTGTTTTTT
>16|few|TRBJ2-2|TRBD2|TRBV4-1
CASSQAGGRETGELFF
TGCGCCAGCAGCCAAGCGGGGGGGCGTGAGACCGGGGAGCTGTTTTTT
>17|few|TRBJ2-3|TRBD2|TRBV5-1
CASTTHGTRGAANTQYF
TGCGCCAGCACCACGCACGGGACTAGGGGAGCCGCGAATACGCAGTATTTT
>16|many|TRBJ2-2|TRBD1|TRBV12-3/TRBV12-4
CASIKTGTGNTGELFF
TGTGCCAGCATCAAAACCGGGACAGGGAACACCGGGGAGCTGTTTTTT
>13|many|TRBJ1-1|-|TRBV25-1
CASSFQGSGEAFF
TGTGCCAGCAGTTTCCAGGGGTCGGGTGAAGCTTTCTTT
>11|few|TRBJ1-1|-|TRBV12-3/TRBV12-4
CASSRGAEAFF
TGTGCCAGCAGTAGGGGGGCCGAAGCTTTCTTT
>15|-|TRBJ2-1|-|TRBV5-1
CASSPNHRDNNEQFF
TGCGCCAGCAGCCCGAATCACCGGGACAACAATGAGCAGTTCTTC
>15|many|TRBJ2-3|-|TRBV29-1
CSVEKGGRSTDTQYF
TGCAGCGTTGAAAAGGGCGGGCGTAGCACAGATACGCAGTATTTT
>19|few|TRBJ2-3|TRBD2|TRBV24-1
CATSDSHGPTSGGPHTQYF
TGTGCCACCAGTGATTCGCACGGGCCTACTAGCGGGGGCCCTCATACGCAGTATTTT
>15|-|TRBJ2-1|-|TRBV6-1
CASQGTFSPYNEQFF
TGTGCCAGCCAAGGCACCTTTAGCCCCTACAATGAGCAGTTCTTC
>16|-|TRBJ1-1|-|TRBV10-3
CAISSSLGRSNTEAFF
TGTGCCATCAGTTCTAGTCTGGGACGTTCGAACACTGAAGCTTTCTTT
>19|few|TRBJ2-5|-|TRBV3-1
CASSQSPTVGPGFQETQYF
TGTGCCAGCAGCCAATCCCCGACAGTTGGCCCCGGTTTTCAAGAGACCCAGTACTTC
>16|-|TRBJ1-4|TRBD1|TRBV12-3/TRBV12-4
CASRNGTGSLNEKLFF
TGTGCCAGCAGGAACGGGACAGGGTCTCTTAATGAAAAACTGTTTTTT
>16|-|TRBJ2-3|TRBD2|TRBV7-2
CASSPSWTSGALRQYF
TGTGCCAGCAGCCCTAGCTGGACTAGTGGGGCTCTGAGGCAGTATTTT
>18|few|TRBJ2-5|TRBD2|TRBV10-3
CAISAGLHGRTLQETQYF
TGTGCCATCAGTGCGGGACTACACGGACGGACCCTCCAAGAGACCCAGTACTTC
>16|few|TRBJ1-1|TRBD1|TRBV5-5
CASSLLPNRDRGEAFF
TGTGCCAGCAGCTTGCTGCCTAACCGGGACAGGGGTGAAGCTTTCTTT
>17|few|TRBJ2-2|-|TRBV12-3/TRBV12-4
CASSPKGRGVLTGELFF
TGTGCCAGCAGTCCCAAAGGGCGAGGGGTGCTCACCGGGGAGCTGTTTTTT
>17|few|TRBJ2-6|-|TRBV7-2
CASSLRAGNSGANVLTF
TGTGCCAGCAGCTTACGCGCAGGGAATTCTGGGGCCAACGTCCTGACTTTC
>16|-|TRBJ1-6|-|TRBV5-4
CASSLDPREYNSPLHF
TGTGCCAGCAGCTTGGATCCCAGGGAGTATAATTCACCCCTCCACTTT
>18|-|TRBJ2-4|TRBD2|TRBV7-2
CASSLVSGGPAEGNIQYF
TGTGCCAGCAGCTTGGTGAGCGGGGGGCCGGCTGAGGGCAACATTCAGTACTTC
>12|few|TRBJ1-2|-|TRBV30
CASKAGHYGYTF
TGTGCCTCAAAGGCGGGACACTATGGCTACACCTTC